The T cell receptor beta chain under discussion was sequenced for a study of T cell responses to AZD1222 COVID-19 vaccine (dated by TCRdb to the early 2020s). About the full investigation: AZD1222 recipients with second doses at about 4 weeks or about 12 weeks were pooled, because spike-specific TCR depth and breadth did not differ between schedules. A total of approximately 240 trial participants underwent TCR sequencing, of whom roughly 210 received two doses of AZD1222 and about 25 received two doses of the MenACWY control vaccine. Trial participants were enrolled into age subgroups of 18-55, 56-69 and 70-plus years, which contained roughly 150, 30 and 60 TCR-sequenced participants, respectively. The research as a whole found: After two AZD1222 doses, spike-specific TCR breadth and depth were significantly higher than at day 0 and than in MenACWY recipients. In the small 56-69-year group, the increase in depth fell short of significance, most likely because of low power. Vaccine-associated CD4 TCRs spanned the whole spike protein, with dominant responses in regions 160-218 and 743-854. Participants were mostly white British, with more females than males. The authors suggested clonal diversity may have been underestimated. Reportedly, close to half of the unique spike-specific TCRs recognized epitopes lying outside the regions that are mutated in the B.1.351 and B.1.1.7 variants. Because no day 14 peak-response samples were available, repertoires were characterized only after the peak T cell response. Only 5 to 7 AZD1222 recipients were SARS-CoV-2 seropositive at baseline, limiting conclusions about previously exposed vaccinees.

As regards this clone: The antigen it binds to is not known. No base quality information exists; no much larger clone differs at one position.

The germline V gene yields MNHEY for CDR1 and SVGEGT for CDR2. The CDR3 measures 15 amino acids from cysteine to phenylalanine. Only the CDR3 DNA is retained, 45 bases long and in frame from the first base. Trimming takes 5 bases off V and 1 base off J; junction bases not matched to a gene: 8. The time point label on this specimen signifies: baseline before first vaccination. Samples from vaccinated people were obtained from the UK trials COV001 and COV002, which included a single-blind randomized controlled phase 2/3 trial of AZD1222 (ChAdOx1 nCoV-19) in healthy adults. For TCRbeta chain sequencing, PBMC samples were collected from trial participants at day 0 and at day 28 after the second dose. The CDR3 regions of human TCRbeta chains were subjected to immunosequencing. The paper's processing steps were these. TCRs in the repertoires were matched against a reference library of SARS-CoV-2-specific TCRs that had been generated with the MIRA antigen-specificity platform. Breadth was defined as the fraction of unique TCRs that were SARS-CoV-2-associated, and depth was defined as the fraction of total T cells that were SARS-CoV-2-associated. Each spike-specific TCR was assigned to its reactive spike region and to a CD4 or CD8 class using the MIRA data. Log10-transformed breadth and depth values were compared by one-way ANOVA with Sidak's multiple comparisons tests. TCRdb obtained this table from immuneACCESS and retained in-frame rearrangements with V and J assigned. These tables miss some clones; where compared with another copy, unresolved V genes account for less than half of the shortfall, and the remainder is unexplained. That table supplies the V and J calls and clone size; D and trimming were determined from the DNA. For this sample there are approximately 100,000 clones; about 90% appear just once. Approximately 17% of the sample belongs to the ten largest clones.

The chain couples TRBV6-2 or TRBV6-3 to TRBJ2-7, with 7 bases in between that match TRBD2. The sequence derives from an adult in good health. The sequences come from peripheral blood, collected on day 0 of AZD1222 vaccination. The sequenced DNA: TGTGCCAGCAGTACGGGCCTAGCGGCATCCTACGAGCAGTACTTC. The resulting protein is CASSTGLAASYEQYF.